This T cell receptor (beta chain) is from a study of control samples from healthy donors and cancer patients (dated by TCRdb to 2020 to 2022). Libraries were prepared through the immunoSEQ multiplex PCR assay. Imported from immuneACCESS, the table was reduced by TCRdb to in-frame sequences with V and J called. These copies leave out some clones; in studies compared against another copy, an unresolved V gene accounts for under half, and the cause of the remainder is not known. For this sample there are approximately 97,000 clones; over 80% appear just once. Around a fifth of the sample comes from the top ten. About this clone: Its specific antigen is unknown. No clone much larger than this one lies a single base away; base qualities are absent.

The V end loses 3 bases and the J end loses 0 bases, and a stretch of 0 bases separates them. Counted from cysteine to phenylalanine, this CDR3 has 13 amino acids. Of all the DNA, just the CDR3 is kept, 39 bases in frame from base 1. Taken from the germline V gene, the CDR1 and CDR2 loops are KGHSH and LQKENI. Sequencing input: blood. The chain is encoded by TRBV18 joined to TRBJ2-6; the D gene remains uncertain. This TCR derives from a man aged 30-40 years in good health. The CDR3 amino acid sequence is: CASSPSGANVLTF. Here is the DNA: TGTGCCAGCTCACCCTCTGGGGCCAACGTCCTGACTTTC.